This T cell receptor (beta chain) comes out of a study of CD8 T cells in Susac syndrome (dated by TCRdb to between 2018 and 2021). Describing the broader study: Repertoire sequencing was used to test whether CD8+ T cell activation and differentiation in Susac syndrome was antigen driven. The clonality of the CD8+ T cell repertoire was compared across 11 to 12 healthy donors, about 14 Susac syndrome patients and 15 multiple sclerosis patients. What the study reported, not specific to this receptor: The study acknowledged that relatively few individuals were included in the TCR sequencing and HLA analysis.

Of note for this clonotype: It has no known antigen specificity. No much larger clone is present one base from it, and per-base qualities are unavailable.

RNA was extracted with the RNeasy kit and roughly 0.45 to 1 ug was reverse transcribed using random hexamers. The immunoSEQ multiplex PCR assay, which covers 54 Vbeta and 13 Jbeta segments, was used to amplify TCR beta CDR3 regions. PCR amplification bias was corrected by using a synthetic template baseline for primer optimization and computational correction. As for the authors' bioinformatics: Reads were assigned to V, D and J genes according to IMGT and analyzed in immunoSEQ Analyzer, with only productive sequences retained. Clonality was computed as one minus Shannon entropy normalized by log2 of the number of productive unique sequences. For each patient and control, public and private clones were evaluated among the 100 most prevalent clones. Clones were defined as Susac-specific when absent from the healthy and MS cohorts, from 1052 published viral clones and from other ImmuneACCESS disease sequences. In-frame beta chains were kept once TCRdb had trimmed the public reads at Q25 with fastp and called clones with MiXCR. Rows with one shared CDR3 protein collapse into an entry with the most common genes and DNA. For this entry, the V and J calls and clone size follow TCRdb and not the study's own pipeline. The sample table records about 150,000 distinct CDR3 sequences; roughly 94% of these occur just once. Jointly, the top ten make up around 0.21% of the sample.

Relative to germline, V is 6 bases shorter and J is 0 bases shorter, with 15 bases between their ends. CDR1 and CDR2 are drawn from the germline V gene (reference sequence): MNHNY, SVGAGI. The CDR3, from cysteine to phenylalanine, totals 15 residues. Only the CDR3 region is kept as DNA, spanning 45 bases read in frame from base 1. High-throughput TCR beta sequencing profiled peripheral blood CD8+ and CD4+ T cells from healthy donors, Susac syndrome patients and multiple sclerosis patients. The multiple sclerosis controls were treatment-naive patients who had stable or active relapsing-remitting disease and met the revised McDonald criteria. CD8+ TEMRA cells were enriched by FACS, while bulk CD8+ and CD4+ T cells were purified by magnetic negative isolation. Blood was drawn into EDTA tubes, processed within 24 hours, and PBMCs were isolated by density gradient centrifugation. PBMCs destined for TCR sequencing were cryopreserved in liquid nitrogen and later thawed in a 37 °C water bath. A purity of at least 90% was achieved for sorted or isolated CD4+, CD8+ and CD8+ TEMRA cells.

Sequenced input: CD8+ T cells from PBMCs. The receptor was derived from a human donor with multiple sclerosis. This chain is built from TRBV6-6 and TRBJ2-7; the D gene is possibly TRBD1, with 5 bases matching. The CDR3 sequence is CASSLRVPSSYEQYF. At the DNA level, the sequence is TGTGCCAGCAGCCTCAGGGTACCGAGCTCCTACGAGCAGTACTTC.